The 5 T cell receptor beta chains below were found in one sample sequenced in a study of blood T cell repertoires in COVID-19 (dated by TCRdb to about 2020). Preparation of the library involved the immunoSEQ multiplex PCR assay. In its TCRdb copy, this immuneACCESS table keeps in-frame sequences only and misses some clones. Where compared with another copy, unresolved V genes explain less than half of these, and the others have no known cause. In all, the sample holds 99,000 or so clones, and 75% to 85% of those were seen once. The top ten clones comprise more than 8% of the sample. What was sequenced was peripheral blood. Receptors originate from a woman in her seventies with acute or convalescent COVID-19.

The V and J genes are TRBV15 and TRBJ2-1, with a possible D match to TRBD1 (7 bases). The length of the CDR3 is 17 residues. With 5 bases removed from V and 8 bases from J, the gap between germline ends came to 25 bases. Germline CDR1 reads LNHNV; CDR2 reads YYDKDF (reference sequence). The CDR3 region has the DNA TGTGCCACCAGCGGTATAACAGGGGTACTCGGCGGGGATGAGCAGTTCTTC. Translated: CATSGITGVLGGDEQFF.

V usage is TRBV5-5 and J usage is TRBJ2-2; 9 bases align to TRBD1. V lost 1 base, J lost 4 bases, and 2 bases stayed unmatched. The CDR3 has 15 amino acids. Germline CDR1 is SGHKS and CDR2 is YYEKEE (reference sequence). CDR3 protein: CASSLQQGATGELFF. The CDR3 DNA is TGTGCCAGCAGCTTGCAACAGGGGGCCACCGGGGAGCTGTTTTTT.

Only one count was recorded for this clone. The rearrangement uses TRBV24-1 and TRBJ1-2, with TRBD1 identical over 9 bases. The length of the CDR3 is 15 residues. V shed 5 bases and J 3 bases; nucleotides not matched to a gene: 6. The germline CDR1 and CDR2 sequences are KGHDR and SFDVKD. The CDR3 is CATSGPGTGHYGYTF. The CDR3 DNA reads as TGTGCCACCAGTGGTCCCGGGACAGGGCACTATGGCTACACCTTC.

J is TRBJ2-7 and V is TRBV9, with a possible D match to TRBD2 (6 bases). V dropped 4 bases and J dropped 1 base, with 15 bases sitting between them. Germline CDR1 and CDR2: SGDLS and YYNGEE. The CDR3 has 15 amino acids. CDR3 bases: TGTGCCAGCAGCCCCCATCCGGGACTTTCCTACGAGCAGTACTTC. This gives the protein CASSPHPGLSYEQYF.

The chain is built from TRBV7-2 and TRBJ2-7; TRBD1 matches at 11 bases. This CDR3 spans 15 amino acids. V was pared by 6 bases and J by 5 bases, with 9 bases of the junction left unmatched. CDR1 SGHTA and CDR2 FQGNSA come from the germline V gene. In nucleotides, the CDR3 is TGTGCCAGCAGTCCGAGGACAGGGGGCGTGAACGAGCAGTACTTC. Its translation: CASSPRTGGVNEQYF.